Each of the 20 T cell receptor beta chains below was sequenced from the same sample in a study of blood T cell repertoires in COVID-19. Sequenced by immunoSEQ multiplex PCR; TCRdb stores in-frame clones only, minus some. The sample yields hundreds of thousands of clones, approximately 90% seen once. The sample taken for sequencing was peripheral blood. The origin of the receptors is a man in his forties with acute or convalescent COVID-19.

The chain combines TRBV12-2 with TRBJ2-7; the listed D gene, TRBD1, was not tested against the DNA. TRBV12-2 constitutes a pseudogene. The CDR3 sequence is 15 residues long. CDR3 in amino acids: CASRFSDRASYEQYF. DNA of the CDR3: TGTGCAAGTCGCTTCTCGGACAGGGCCTCCTACGAGCAGTACTTC.

Only one count was recorded for this clone. J is TRBJ2-5 and V is TRBV29-1, with 10 bases identical to TRBD1. In germline, CDR1 is SQVTM, CDR2 ANQGSEA. The CDR3 is 14 amino acids. V was pared by 6 bases and J by 4 bases, with 8 bases of the junction left unmatched. CDR3 region: CSVGRTGGGETQYF. The DNA for the CDR3 is TGCAGCGTCGGAAGGACAGGGGGAGGAGAGACCCAGTACTTC. The full variable domain, completed using reference TRBV29-1 and TRBJ2-5, is SAVISQKPSRDICQRGTSLTIQCQVDSQVTMMFWYRQQPGQSLTLIATANQGSEATYESGFVIDKFPISRPNLTFSTLTVSNMSPEDSSIYLCSVGRTGGGETQYFGPGTRLLVL.

This rearrangement joins TRBV29-1 to TRBJ1-1; 7 positions match TRBD1. Germline trimming cut 0 bases from V and 5 bases from J; bases unmatched to any gene: 6. Per germline, CDR1 SQVTM and CDR2 ANQGSEA. The length of the CDR3 is 14 residues. The CDR3 loop reads CSVEDRTRGTEAFF. The CDR3 nucleotides read TGCAGCGTTGAAGATCGGACCAGGGGGACTGAAGCTTTCTTT.

This sequence joins TRBV5-1 and TRBJ2-7; D possibly corresponds to TRBD1 (5 bases). CDR1 and CDR2 from the germline V gene are SGHRS and YFSETQ. Trimming took 2 bases from V and 2 from J, leaving 14 bases between them. The CDR3 loop spans 15 amino acids. CDR3: CASSFKQATTYEQYF. In DNA, the CDR3 is TGCGCCAGCAGCTTCAAACAGGCTACTACCTACGAGCAGTACTTC.

DNA for the CDR3: TGTGCCAGCAGCTTACCCCCCCTCGGGGAGCTGTTTTTT. Translating it yields CASSLPPLGELFF. The chain employs TRBV7-9 and TRBJ2-2; no firm D call. This CDR3 region has 13 residues. V shed 2 bases and J shed 7 bases, with 8 bases lying between them. CDR1 is SEHNR, CDR2 FQNEAQ, per germline (reference sequence).

The rearrangement uses TRBV5-1 and TRBJ1-2; D unclear. Germline V gene sequence: CDR1 SGHRS, CDR2 YFSETQ. V dropped 0 bases and J dropped 8 bases, with 11 bases sitting between them. This CDR3 is 13 amino acids long. DNA of the CDR3: TGCGCCAGCAGCTTGGGACCCGGGGAAGGCTACACCTTC. It translates to CASSLGPGEGYTF.

The CDR3 protein is CSVLRQGAFYEQYF. The CDR3 bases are TGCAGCGTCCTAAGACAGGGGGCGTTTTACGAGCAGTACTTC. V is TRBV29-1 and J is TRBJ2-7; TRBD1 matches 10 bases. The CDR3 totals 14 residues. The V gene end was trimmed by 6 bases and the J gene end by 4 bases; junction bases not matched to a gene: 9. CDR1 and CDR2 from the germline V gene are SQVTM and ANQGSEA.

CDR3 sequence (DNA): TGCAGTGCTAGTCGGACATCCGGAGCGGGTGAGCAGTTCTTC. Translated, it gives CSASRTSGAGEQFF. The rearrangement links TRBV20-1 to TRBJ2-1, with D perhaps matching TRBD2 (6 bases). Trimming shortened V by 3 bases and J by 9 bases, and 18 bases separated the two germline ends. The CDR3 spans 14 residues. The germline CDR1 and CDR2 sequences are DFQATT and SNEGSKA (reference sequence).

CDR3 in amino acids: CASSPLPILAGEYNEQFF. CDR3 bases: TGTGCCAGCAGCCCACTCCCCATACTAGCGGGGGAATACAATGAGCAGTTCTTC. The V gene is TRBV7-7, the J gene TRBJ2-1; 11 bases agree with TRBD2. V gave up 5 bases and J gave up 4 bases; unmatched junction bases: 13. The CDR3 loop spans 18 amino acids. Germline V CDR1 and CDR2: SSHAT, FNYEAQ (reference sequence). The entire variable domain, with the rest obtained from reference TRBV7-7 and TRBJ2-1, is as follows: GAGVSQSPRYKVTKRGQDVTLRCDPISSHATLYWYQQALGQGPEFLTYFNYEAQPDKSGLPSDRFSAERPEGSISTLTIQRTEQRDSAMYRCASSPLPILAGEYNEQFFGPGTRLTVL.

For this clone: Other DNA sequences from this sample encode an identical CDR3 as well. The chain couples TRBV7-9 to TRBJ2-2; tentatively, D is TRBD1 (5 bases). Per the germline V gene, CDR1 is SEHNR and CDR2 is FQNEAQ (reference sequence). V lost 1 base and J 3 bases, leaving 9 bases between the germline ends. The CDR3 loop spans 15 amino acids. The CDR3 DNA sequence: TGTGCCAGCAGCTTAGGGCAGGGTTACACCGGGGAGCTGTTTTTT. It encodes CASSLGQGYTGELFF.

This rearrangement joins TRBV2 to TRBJ1-6; 8 bases align to TRBD1. This CDR3 has 15 residues. Germline V lookup: CDR1 SNHLY, CDR2 FYNNEI. Trimming at V came to 5 bases and at J to 6 bases, leaving 6 bases not matched to a gene. The CDR3 region is CASSSDRGGNSPLHF. The CDR3 coding sequence is TGTGCCAGCAGTTCTGACAGGGGCGGTAATTCACCCCTCCACTTT.

This clone was seen many times. The chain uses TRBV4-1 and TRBJ2-5; 11 bases are a match to TRBD1. The CDR3 contains 15 residues. Germline lookup yields CDR1 MGHRA and CDR2 YSYEKL. The trim removed 6 bases at V and 4 bases at J, leaving 7 bases unmatched. The CDR3 is CASRPGTGGGETQYF. In nucleotides, the CDR3 is TGCGCCAGCAGACCCGGGACAGGGGGAGGAGAGACCCAGTACTTC.

The chain has TRBV15 and TRBJ2-1, with a tentative D call TRBD1 (5 bases). The CDR3 has 13 residues. Trimming shortened V by 4 bases and J by 9 bases, and 13 bases separated the two germline ends. Germline V lookup: CDR1 LNHNV, CDR2 YYDKDF (reference sequence). The CDR3 region is CATSTRQRTEQFF. CDR3 bases: TGTGCCACCAGCACCCGACAGCGTACTGAGCAGTTCTTC. The complete variable domain, with remaining parts taken from reference TRBV15 and TRBJ2-1, reads DAMVIQNPRYQVTQFGKPVTLSCSQTLNHNVMYWYQQKSSQAPKLLFHYYDKDFNNEADTPDNFQSRRPNTSFCFLDIRSPGLGDTAMYLCATSTRQRTEQFFGPGTRLTVL.

The J gene is TRBJ1-5, the V gene TRBV6-5; TRBD1 might be the D (5 bases). CDR1 is MNHEY and CDR2 is SVGAGI in the germline V gene. The ends were cut back, 4 bases at V and 5 bases at J, with 15 bases in the middle. The CDR3 extends over 15 amino acids. CDR3 sequence reads: CASSSGAGPDQPQHF. The CDR3 bases are TGTGCCAGCAGTTCGGGAGCAGGGCCGGATCAGCCCCAGCATTTT.

Here the CDR3 DNA reads TGTGCCAGCAGCCAAGAGGGAGGCCTCTATGGCTACACCTTC. Amino acids: CASSQEGGLYGYTF. This chain connects TRBV3-1 (or the pseudogene TRBV3-2) to TRBJ1-2; D gene uncertain. This CDR3 has 14 amino acids. V was cut by 0 bases and J by 4 bases, with 9 bases left in between. Germline CDR1 reads LGHDT; CDR2 reads YNNKEL (reference sequence).

The chain employs TRBV28 and TRBJ2-7; no firm D call. CDR3 size: 12 residues. The V and J ends lost 6 bases and 2 bases respectively, with 8 bases between them. Germline assignment: CDR1 MDHEN and CDR2 SYDVKM. CDR3 in amino acids: CASRAPPYEQYF. The CDR3 region has the DNA TGTGCCAGCAGGGCTCCACCCTACGAGCAGTACTTC.

The chain is built from TRBV27 and TRBJ2-2, with 9 bases aligning to TRBD2. The V gene end was trimmed by 5 bases and the J gene end by 0 bases; junction bases not matched to a gene: 19. The CDR3 runs 21 residues. Germline V gene sequence: CDR1 MNHEY, CDR2 SMNVEV (reference sequence). This CDR3 reads CASSPLWLIAGDSANTGELFF. The CDR3 DNA is TGTGCCAGCAGTCCGCTCTGGTTAATAGCGGGGGACTCAGCGAACACCGGGGAGCTGTTTTTT.

This clone was counted between two and nine times. The genes are TRBV7-2 and TRBJ2-7; the D gene is possibly TRBD2 (5 bases). This CDR3 spans 14 amino acids. V gave up 3 bases and J gave up 5 bases, with 14 bases separating them. Germline V lookup: CDR1 SGHTA, CDR2 FQGNSA. The CDR3 region is CASSLSGPWNEQYF. The DNA for the CDR3 is TGTGCCAGCAGCTTGAGCGGCCCCTGGAACGAGCAGTACTTC.

Concerning this clone itself: An end of the junction differs from the germline gene, which may be a read error. This sequence joins TRBV3-1 (or the pseudogene TRBV3-2) and TRBJ1-4, with no clear D. The V gene's germline CDR1 is LGHDT and CDR2 YNNKEL (reference sequence). CDR3 length: 15 residues. DNA of the CDR3: TGTGCCAGCAGCCCGCGGAGGCCAACGAATGAAAAACTGTTTTTT. The encoded protein is CASSPRRPTNEKLFF.

The chain is built from TRBV27 and TRBJ1-2, with 7 positions matching TRBD1. V was pared by 4 bases and J by 7 bases, with 9 bases of the junction left unmatched. The CDR3 has 14 amino acids. Germline V gives CDR1 MNHEY, CDR2 SMNVEV (reference sequence). CDR3: CASSSRGGGAGYTF. CDR3 nucleotides: TGTGCCAGCAGTTCCCGAGGAGGGGGCGCTGGCTACACCTTC.